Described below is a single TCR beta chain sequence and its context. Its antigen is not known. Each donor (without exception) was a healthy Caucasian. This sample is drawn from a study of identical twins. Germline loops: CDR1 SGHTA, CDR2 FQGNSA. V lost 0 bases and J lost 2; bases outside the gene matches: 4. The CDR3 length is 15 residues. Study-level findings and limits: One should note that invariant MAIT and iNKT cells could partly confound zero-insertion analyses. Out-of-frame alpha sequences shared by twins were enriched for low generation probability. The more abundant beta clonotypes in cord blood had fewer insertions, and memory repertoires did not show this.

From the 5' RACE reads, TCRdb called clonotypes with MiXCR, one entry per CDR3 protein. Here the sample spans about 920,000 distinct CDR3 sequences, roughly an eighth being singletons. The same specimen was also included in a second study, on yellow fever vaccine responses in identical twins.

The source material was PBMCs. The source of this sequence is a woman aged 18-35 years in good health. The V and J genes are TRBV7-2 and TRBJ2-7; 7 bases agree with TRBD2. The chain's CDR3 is CASSLAASGAYEQYF. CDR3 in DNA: TGTGCCAGCAGCTTAGCGGCTAGCGGTGCCTACGAGCAGTACTTC.